Here is one TCR beta chain with its context. This entry belongs to a study of blood T cell repertoires in COVID-19. Whole-study context: The samples span acute and convalescent COVID-19 from the United States, Italy and Spain. The analysed material was cDNA or gDNA that came from T cells, B-cell-depleted T cells, or PBMCs.

In the authors' methods: Quantification of nucleated cells was approximated via reference gene primer amplification. The repertoire was sequenced with immunoSEQ multiplex PCR; TCRdb's copy has only in-frame clones and lacks some. V, J and clone size reflect that table, while D and trimming were determined from the DNA. The sample holds around 170,000 clones, roughly 86% seen once. The germline CDR1 and CDR2 sequences are SGHRS and YFSETQ. The CDR3 sequence is 15 residues long. Trimming left V 4 bases short and J 4 bases short, with 14 bases between. Recovered Cohort 3 donors showed two negative PCRs, clearance, or symptom resolution.

The chain joins TRBV5-1 to TRBJ1-4; D might be TRBD1 (6 bases). The TCR sequence derives from a woman aged 30 to 39 who had recovered from COVID-19. The sample comprised PBMCs or T cells enriched from blood (not recorded which). DNA for the CDR3: TGCGCCAGCAGCCCTCAGGGGATTCGTAATGAAAAACTGTTTTTT. Protein: CASSPQGIRNEKLFF.